These T cell receptor beta chains were read from a single sample in a study of cytomegalovirus exposure and HLA in healthy donors. Method: immunoSEQ multiplex PCR; TCRdb's copy keeps in-frame clones and lacks some. The top ten clones hold 1.8% of a sample with more than 95,000 clones, roughly 80% of them seen once. The sequenced material came from PBMCs. Source of these receptors: a man aged 18 to 35 in good health and CMV-seronegative. Each CDR3 is given with its conserved first and last residue. Each record gives: D gene, V gene, clone size, J gene, CDR3 protein, CDR3 DNA. D genes are given only for firm matches. The size entry is marked missing in some rows and otherwise reads once, few, many or a size class.

D gene: NA
V gene: TRBV6-4
clone size: NA
J gene: TRBJ2-5
CDR3 protein: CATARQDRLGGGYQETQYF
CDR3 DNA: TGTGCCACCGCCCGGCAGGACAGGTTAGGAGGAGGGTACCAAGAGACCCAGTACTTC

D gene: NA
V gene: TRBV5-4
clone size: NA
J gene: TRBJ1-2
CDR3 protein: CASSFDRRSGYGYTF
CDR3 DNA: TGTGCCAGCAGCTTTGATCGGCGGTCGGGCTATGGCTACACCTTC

D gene: NA
V gene: TRBV2
clone size: NA
J gene: TRBJ1-6
CDR3 protein: CAGRGGFSNSPLHF
CDR3 DNA: TGTGCCGGACGGGGGGGATTTAGTAATTCACCCCTCCACTTT

D gene: NA
V gene: TRBV2
clone size: NA
J gene: TRBJ1-1
CDR3 protein: CASSERGSNTEAFF
CDR3 DNA: TGTGCCAGCAGTGAAAGAGGGTCGAACACTGAAGCTTTCTTT

D gene: TRBD1
V gene: TRBV11-2
clone size: NA
J gene: TRBJ2-1
CDR3 protein: CASSSSRGPGNEQFF
CDR3 DNA: TGTGCCAGCAGCTCGAGCAGGGGGCCAGGCAATGAGCAGTTCTTC

D gene: TRBD2
V gene: TRBV5-8
clone size: NA
J gene: TRBJ2-5
CDR3 protein: CASSLGGLAGGFQETQYF
CDR3 DNA: TGTGCCAGCAGCTTGGGAGGACTAGCGGGGGGCTTTCAAGAGACCCAGTACTTC

D gene: NA
V gene: TRBV7-2
clone size: NA
J gene: TRBJ2-5
CDR3 protein: CASSRQVVGETQYF
CDR3 DNA: TGTGCCAGCAGCCGACAGGTGGTGGGAGAGACCCAGTACTTC

D gene: TRBD1
V gene: TRBV5-1
clone size: NA
J gene: TRBJ2-7
CDR3 protein: CASSLADRGISYEQYF
CDR3 DNA: TGCGCCAGCAGCTTGGCCGACAGGGGGATCTCCTACGAGCAGTACTTC

D gene: TRBD1
V gene: TRBV19
clone size: NA
J gene: TRBJ2-7
CDR3 protein: CASSISGGAYEQYF
CDR3 DNA: TGTGCCAGTAGTATCTCAGGGGGCGCGTACGAGCAGTACTTC

D gene: TRBD1
V gene: TRBV9
clone size: NA
J gene: TRBJ2-2
CDR3 protein: CASSIVPGQGNPGELFF
CDR3 DNA: TGTGCCAGCAGCATCGTACCGGGACAGGGAAATCCCGGGGAGCTGTTTTTT

D gene: NA
V gene: TRBV5-4
clone size: NA
J gene: TRBJ2-2
CDR3 protein: CASSLAGLDTGELFF
CDR3 DNA: TGTGCCAGCAGCTTGGCGGGACTGGACACCGGGGAGCTGTTTTTT

D gene: TRBD1
V gene: TRBV6-5
clone size: NA
J gene: TRBJ1-5
CDR3 protein: CASSDRANQPQHF
CDR3 DNA: TGTGCCAGCAGTGACAGGGCTAATCAGCCCCAGCATTTT

D gene: NA
V gene: TRBV19
clone size: NA
J gene: TRBJ2-1
CDR3 protein: CASRPSRSYNEQFF
CDR3 DNA: TGTGCCAGTAGACCGTCGCGGTCCTACAATGAGCAGTTCTTC

D gene: NA
V gene: TRBV5-1
clone size: NA
J gene: TRBJ1-1
CDR3 protein: CASSGGAEAFF
CDR3 DNA: TGCGCCAGCAGCGGGGGGGCCGAAGCTTTCTTT

D gene: NA
V gene: TRBV7-6
clone size: NA
J gene: TRBJ2-5
CDR3 protein: CASSYVPGGEQYF
CDR3 DNA: TGTGCCAGCAGCTACGTCCCCGGGGGAGAGCAGTACTTC

D gene: NA
V gene: TRBV5-4
clone size: NA
J gene: TRBJ1-1
CDR3 protein: CASSSGQVRTEAFF
CDR3 DNA: TGTGCCAGCAGCTCAGGACAAGTACGAACTGAAGCTTTCTTT

D gene: NA
V gene: TRBV7-9
clone size: NA
J gene: TRBJ2-7
CDR3 protein: CASSPTGNSYEQYF
CDR3 DNA: TGTGCCAGCAGCCCTACAGGGAACTCCTACGAGCAGTACTTC

D gene: TRBD1
V gene: TRBV10-3
clone size: NA
J gene: TRBJ2-7
CDR3 protein: CAISEISGGQSSYEQYF
CDR3 DNA: TGTGCCATCAGTGAGATCTCAGGGGGCCAAAGCTCCTACGAGCAGTACTTC

D gene: NA
V gene: TRBV12-2
clone size: NA
J gene: TRBJ1-5
CDR3 protein: CASRLARDRGSNQPQHF
CDR3 DNA: TGTGCAAGTCGCTTAGCCCGGGACAGGGGATCCAATCAGCCCCAGCATTTT

D gene: NA
V gene: TRBV10-3
clone size: NA
J gene: TRBJ1-2
CDR3 protein: CAISETNPEGNYGYTF
CDR3 DNA: TGTGCCATCAGTGAGACCAACCCGGAGGGTAACTATGGCTACACCTTC

D gene: TRBD2
V gene: TRBV5-1
clone size: NA
J gene: TRBJ2-5
CDR3 protein: CASSSWTSGGARTQYF
CDR3 DNA: TGCGCCAGCAGCTCCTGGACTAGCGGGGGGGCTCGGACCCAGTACTTC

D gene: NA
V gene: TRBV7-2
clone size: NA
J gene: TRBJ2-1
CDR3 protein: CASSLARGNEQFF
CDR3 DNA: TGTGCCAGCAGCTTAGCTAGGGGCAATGAGCAGTTCTTC

D gene: NA
V gene: TRBV19
clone size: NA
J gene: TRBJ2-1
CDR3 protein: CASSIPPRGDRNEQFF
CDR3 DNA: TGTGCCAGTAGTATTCCCCCCAGGGGGGATCGCAATGAGCAGTTCTTC

D gene: TRBD1
V gene: TRBV15
clone size: once
J gene: TRBJ1-2
CDR3 protein: CATSRWVAGQGHGYTF
CDR3 DNA: TGTGCCACCAGCAGATGGGTTGCGGGACAGGGGCATGGCTACACCTTC

D gene: TRBD1
V gene: TRBV7-6
clone size: NA
J gene: TRBJ1-1
CDR3 protein: CASSYSVRINRGSTEAFF
CDR3 DNA: TGTGCCAGCAGCTATAGCGTACGCATTAACAGGGGAAGTACTGAAGCTTTCTTT

D gene: TRBD1
V gene: TRBV7-6
clone size: NA
J gene: TRBJ2-1
CDR3 protein: CASSLEGQGQNEQFF
CDR3 DNA: TGTGCCAGCAGCTTAGAGGGACAGGGACAAAATGAGCAGTTCTTC

D gene: NA
V gene: TRBV5-6
clone size: NA
J gene: TRBJ1-3
CDR3 protein: CASSLGHYASGNTIYF
CDR3 DNA: TGTGCCAGCAGCCTTGGGCATTATGCCTCTGGAAACACCATATATTTT

D gene: TRBD2
V gene: TRBV5-1
clone size: NA
J gene: TRBJ2-5
CDR3 protein: CASSSRPGLASETQYF
CDR3 DNA: TGCGCCAGCAGCAGTCGGCCGGGACTAGCGTCGGAGACCCAGTACTTC

D gene: TRBD2
V gene: TRBV5-8
clone size: NA
J gene: TRBJ2-7
CDR3 protein: CASSLVVGTSGYEQYF
CDR3 DNA: TGTGCCAGCAGCTTGGTGGTCGGTACTAGCGGCTACGAGCAGTACTTC

D gene: NA
V gene: TRBV4-1
clone size: NA
J gene: TRBJ1-2
CDR3 protein: CASSQDSRGSLYGYTF
CDR3 DNA: TGCGCCAGCAGCCAAGATTCCCGGGGGTCTCTCTATGGCTACACCTTC

D gene: TRBD2
V gene: TRBV5-1
clone size: NA
J gene: TRBJ2-5
CDR3 protein: CASSYPGLAGFRETQYF
CDR3 DNA: TGCGCCAGCAGCTACCCGGGACTAGCGGGATTCAGGGAGACCCAGTACTTC

D gene: NA
V gene: TRBV2
clone size: NA
J gene: TRBJ2-2
CDR3 protein: CASMSAKNTGELFF
CDR3 DNA: TGTGCCAGCATGTCAGCGAAAAACACCGGGGAGCTGTTTTTT

D gene: TRBD2
V gene: TRBV2
clone size: NA
J gene: TRBJ2-1
CDR3 protein: CASSPAAGAYNEQFF
CDR3 DNA: TGTGCCAGCAGCCCGGCGGCGGGGGCCTACAATGAGCAGTTCTTC

D gene: NA
V gene: TRBV7-9
clone size: NA
J gene: TRBJ1-4
CDR3 protein: CASSLSAGATNEKLFF
CDR3 DNA: TGTGCCAGCAGCTTAAGCGCCGGAGCAACTAATGAAAAACTGTTTTTT

D gene: TRBD1
V gene: TRBV5-6
clone size: NA
J gene: TRBJ1-1
CDR3 protein: CASRRGQGWTEAFF
CDR3 DNA: TGTGCCAGCAGACGGGGACAGGGATGGACTGAAGCTTTCTTT